Sequencing of this T cell receptor beta chain was carried out in a study of HIV-infected patients and healthy controls (TCRdb year 2014). V gives up 1 base and J gives up 2 bases, and the segment between their germline ends measures 9 bases. Spanning cysteine to phenylalanine, the CDR3 consists of 14 amino acids. CDR3 DNA only is kept here, 42 bases in frame from base 1. As encoded in the germline V gene (reference sequence), CDR1 is DFQATT while CDR2 is SNEGSKA. This clonotype was counted many times. Its antigen is currently not known. It has no much larger one-base neighbor in the sample; base qualities were not kept. Library method: 5' RACE. For sequencing, an Illumina MiSeq was employed. TCRdb itself trimmed the public reads at Q25 with fastp, ran MiXCR and retained productive beta chains. One record per CDR3 amino acid sequence lists the most common genes and DNA. Here the sample has about 70,000 distinct CDR3 sequences; around 16% occur a single time. The ten largest account for 5.5% to 7% of the sample.

This sequence was found in a human donor in good health. The sequenced sample was CD4+ T cells from blood. The rearrangement combines TRBV20-1 with TRBJ2-4, with the D gene uncertain. The CDR3 protein sequence reads: CSARAPPPKNIQYF. The base sequence is TGCAGTGCTAGAGCGCCCCCGCCCAAAAACATTCAGTACTTC.